The 27 T cell receptor beta chains below all came from one sample that was sequenced in a study of molecular identifiers for immune sequencing clone quantification (dated by TCRdb to 2016 to 2019). The method behind the library was PCR. The sequencer listed for this sample is NextSeq 500. TCRdb handled the public reads itself, with Q25 trimming in fastp and clone calling in MiXCR, and kept productive beta chains. A single entry per CDR3 protein holds the most common genes and DNA from its merged rows. Across this sample there are roughly 93,000 distinct CDR3 sequences, with approximately 23% seen only once. 0.6% to 0.95% of the sample belongs to the ten largest clones. Sequences were obtained from naive CD8+ T cells from blood, with Jurkat cell RNA spiked in. The cell subset or site label for this specimen denotes: FACS-sorted CD8+CD4-CCR7+CD45RA+ naive T cells. All receptors come from a human donor in good health. Some libraries in this study had Jurkat cell RNA spiked in.

This clonotype was counted a single time. Compared with germline, one end of the junction differs, possibly owing to a read error. The genes are TRBV29-1 and TRBJ2-6, with D possibly being TRBD1 (5 bases). The CDR3 sequence is 14 residues long. Germline V lookup: CDR1 SQVTM, CDR2 ANQGSEA. The CDR3 region has the DNA TGCAGCGTTCTCAGGGCCTCTGGGGCCACCGTCCTGCCTTTC. Protein: CSVLRASGATVLPF.

In its sample, this clonotype was seen many times. The chain recombines TRBV4-3 with TRBJ2-7, with a tentative D call TRBD1 (5 bases). The CDR3 runs 15 residues. CDR1 is LGHNA and CDR2 is YSLEER in the germline V gene. V was shortened by 0 bases and J by 3 bases, with 12 bases between the two germline ends. Here the CDR3 DNA reads TGCGCCAGCAGCCAAGATTGGGCAGGGTTCTACGAGCAGTACTTC. Translation gives CASSQDWAGFYEQYF.

This clonotype was detected a few times. The genes are TRBV2 and TRBJ2-7, with 10 bases fitting TRBD1. V lost 11 bases, J lost 5 bases, and 12 bases stayed unmatched. The CDR3 totals 14 residues. Per the germline V gene, CDR1 is SNHLY and CDR2 is FYNNEI. The DNA for the CDR3 is TGTGCCTCGACTTCCGGGACAGGGGCCAACGAGCAGTACTTC. It yields the protein CASTSGTGANEQYF.

This clonotype was counted many times. J is TRBJ2-7 and V is TRBV20-1; no clear D. Germline CDR1 and CDR2: DFQATT and SNEGSKA (reference sequence). Trimming cost V 3 bases and J 1 base, with 10 bases left between them. CDR3 length: 13 residues. CDR3 coding DNA: TGCAGTGCTAGGTGGCCAGCATCCTACGAGCAGTACTTC. It encodes CSARWPASYEQYF.

V and J are TRBV5-1 and TRBJ2-2; 9 bases agree with TRBD2. Germline V gene sequence: CDR1 SGHRS, CDR2 YFSETQ. V shed 2 bases and J 3 bases; nucleotides not matched to a gene: 5. This CDR3 comprises 16 residues. The CDR3 reads CASSLAGGEYTGELFF. CDR3 coding DNA: TGCGCCAGCAGCTTAGCGGGGGGCGAATACACCGGGGAGCTGTTTTTT.

This clonotype was counted ten times or more. This sequence joins TRBV6-1 and TRBJ1-1; no definite D call. The germline V gene has CDR1 MNHNS and CDR2 SASEGT. Trimming took 2 bases from V and 8 from J, leaving 9 bases between them. The CDR3 extends over 12 amino acids. For the CDR3, the DNA is TGTGCCAGCAGTGAAATCCGGCCCGAAGCTTTCTTT. This codes for CASSEIRPEAFF.

A word on this clonotype: One end of the junction is discordant with germline, which a read error may explain. V usage is TRBV7-6 and J usage is TRBJ2-6; D unclear. The CDR3 is 15 residues long. Germline CDR1 and CDR2: SGHVS and FNYEAQ. The CDR3 nucleotides read TGTGCCAGCAGCTTACGGTGGAACCGGGCCAACGTCCAGACTTTC. It yields the protein CASSLRWNRANVQTF.

The chain employs TRBV7-9 and TRBJ2-7; D ambiguous. The CDR3 consists of 14 residues. Trimming removed 1 base at V and 2 bases at J, with 9 bases between. Germline lookup yields CDR1 SEHNR and CDR2 FQNEAQ (reference sequence). The CDR3 is CASSLDGRTYEQYF. The CDR3 coding sequence is TGTGCCAGCAGCTTAGACGGGCGAACCTACGAGCAGTACTTC.

This clonotype was picked up a small number of times. The genes are TRBV13 and TRBJ2-5, with 14 bases lining up with TRBD2. The V and J ends lost 5 bases and 4 bases, in that order; junction bases with no gene match: 6. CDR1 and CDR2 (germline): PRHDT, FYEKMQ (reference sequence). The CDR3 runs to 16 residues. CDR3 in DNA: TGTGCCAGCAGCCCGGGACTAGCGGGAGCCCGAGAGACCCAGTACTTC. Translation: CASSPGLAGARETQYF.

This clonotype has only a few counts. V is TRBV5-5 and J is TRBJ1-4; D possibly corresponds to TRBD1 (5 bases). CDR3 length equals 16 residues. CDR1 is SGHKS and CDR2 is YYEKEE in the germline V gene (reference sequence). Trimming stripped 0 bases from V and 5 bases from J, with 14 bases between. The CDR3 region has the DNA TGTGCCAGCAGCTTGGAGGCCCAGGGACTCAATGAAAAACTGTTTTTT. Translated: CASSLEAQGLNEKLFF.

The CDR3 sequence is CASGPTDSTEAFF. Here the CDR3 DNA reads TGTGCCAGCGGCCCGACGGATAGCACTGAAGCTTTCTTT. The rearrangement links TRBV6-5 to TRBJ1-1; D gene unclear. The CDR3 totals 13 residues. V was cut by 8 bases and J by 4 bases, with 14 bases left in between. Germline V lookup: CDR1 MNHEY, CDR2 SVGAGI.

This clonotype has only a few counts. The gene calls are TRBV5-6 and TRBJ2-2; a weak D match, TRBD2 (5 bases). The germline CDR1 and CDR2 sequences are SGHDT and YYEEEE. Trimming shortened V by 4 bases and J by 4 bases, and 8 bases separated the two germline ends. The CDR3 is 13 amino acids. The CDR3 is CASSVGGTGELFF. The CDR3 DNA is TGTGCCAGCAGCGTCGGAGGCACCGGGGAGCTGTTTTTT.

The chain joins TRBV7-9 to TRBJ2-1, with 10 bases that match TRBD2. This CDR3 is built from 16 residues. Losses at the gene ends were 0 bases for V and 8 bases for J; bases not matched to a gene: 7. Germline-derived CDR1 and CDR2 are SEHNR and FQNEAQ (reference sequence). The CDR3 loop reads CASSLAPSGRGDEQFF. The CDR3 region has the DNA TGTGCCAGCAGCTTAGCGCCCAGCGGGAGGGGGGATGAGCAGTTCTTC.

Many counts were recorded for this clonotype. The gene calls are TRBV2 and TRBJ1-4; possible D gene TRBD1, 5 bases. Germline assignment: CDR1 SNHLY and CDR2 FYNNEI. V was cut by 7 bases and J by 4 bases, with 13 bases left in between. The CDR3 is 14 residues long. For the CDR3, the DNA is TGTGCCAGCACCCCGGGACGGATTAATGAAAAACTGTTTTTT. It encodes CASTPGRINEKLFF.

A word on this clonotype: A much larger clone differs by one base, so this may be a read error. This chain links TRBV7-9 with TRBJ2-7, with 7 positions matching TRBD1. Trimming removed 7 bases from V and 0 bases from J; junction bases left unmatched: 15. The CDR3 is 17 residues long. Germline V lookup: CDR1 SEHNR, CDR2 FQNEAQ (reference sequence). CDR3 amino acids: CASNSNAGTVSSYEQYF. In DNA, the CDR3 is TGTGCCAGCAACTCGAACGCCGGGACAGTGAGCTCCTACGAGCAGTACTTC.

The V gene is TRBV4-1, the J gene TRBJ1-5, with D tentatively TRBD1 (5 bases). V lost 0 bases to trimming and J lost 0 bases, with 15 bases between them. Germline V gene data show CDR1 as MGHRA and CDR2 as YSYEKL. This CDR3 spans 18 amino acids. The CDR3 sequence: CASSQEVPDSYSNQPQHF. The DNA for the CDR3 is TGCGCCAGCAGCCAAGAAGTCCCTGACAGTTATAGCAATCAGCCCCAGCATTTT.

A single count supports this clonotype. A much larger clone is a single base away; this may be a read error. V and J are TRBV4-2 and TRBJ1-1, with TRBD1 matching over 7 bases. Germline CDR1 reads LGHNA; CDR2 reads YNFKEQ. CDR3 length: 18 amino acids. CDR3 bases: TGTGCCAGCAGCCAAGAGACAGGGCTGACTATTGAGAACGCTGAAGCTTTCTTT. Translated, it gives CASSQETGLTIENAEAFF.

This clonotype was seen repeatedly, ten times or more. The chain carries TRBV5-5 and TRBJ1-2, with D unresolved. Trimming removed 0 bases at V and 3 bases at J, with 21 bases between. Germline assignment: CDR1 SGHKS and CDR2 YYEKEE (reference sequence). There are 18 residues in the CDR3. The CDR3 region has the DNA TGTGCCAGCAGCTTGGGAGGGTCTAACTCGCTTGTTTACTATGGCTACACCTTC. Translating it yields CASSLGGSNSLVYYGYTF. Combining the CDR3 with reference TRBV5-5 and TRBJ1-2 gives the whole variable domain DAGVTQSPTHLIKTRGQQVTLRCSPISGHKSVSWYQQVLGQGPQFIFQYYEKEERGRGNFPDRFSARQFPNYSSELNVNALLLGDSALYLCASSLGGSNSLVYYGYTFGSGTRLTVV.

This clonotype was seen at least ten times. The genes are TRBV6-2 or TRBV6-3 and TRBJ2-7, with a possible D match to TRBD2 (5 bases). The V and J ends lost 6 bases and 1 base respectively, with 13 bases between them. CDR1 and CDR2 (germline): MNHEY, SVGEGT. The CDR3 covers 14 residues. The CDR3 protein is CASSWSGGSYEQYF. In DNA, the CDR3 is TGTGCCAGCAGCTGGAGCGGAGGATCCTACGAGCAGTACTTC.

This chain links TRBV5-4 with TRBJ2-5, with TRBD1 identical over 8 bases. V was pared by 4 bases and J by 2 bases, with 4 bases of the junction left unmatched. Germline assignment: CDR1 SGHNT and CDR2 YYREEE (reference sequence). This CDR3 spans 14 amino acids. This CDR3 reads CASSHRQGQETQYF. Here the CDR3 DNA reads TGTGCCAGCAGCCACAGACAGGGGCAAGAGACCCAGTACTTC.

This clonotype was detected only a few times. The gene calls are TRBV20-1 and TRBJ2-1, with 8 bases fitting TRBD2. In germline, CDR1 is DFQATT, CDR2 SNEGSKA (reference sequence). V was pared by 2 bases and J by 6 bases, with 6 bases of the junction left unmatched. The CDR3 has 14 amino acids. The CDR3 protein is CSARLPGLVNEQFF. The DNA of the CDR3 is TGCAGTGCTAGATTGCCGGGACTAGTCAATGAGCAGTTCTTC.

This clonotype was counted at least ten times. Here the CDR3 reads CASSQDRSWGYEQYF. In nucleotides, the CDR3 is TGCGCCAGCAGCCAAGATAGGTCCTGGGGCTACGAGCAGTACTTC. The chain uses TRBV4-3 and TRBJ2-7; D uncertain. The germline V and J ends were trimmed by 0 bases and 3 bases, with 12 bases remaining between them. The CDR3 length is 15 residues. CDR1 is LGHNA and CDR2 is YSLEER in the germline V gene.

This clonotype was observed a few times. V is TRBV30 and J is TRBJ1-5; D is unclear. This CDR3 has 13 residues. Deletions cut 2 bases from V and 0 bases from J, with 5 bases between. Germline lookup yields CDR1 GTSNPN and CDR2 SVGIG (reference sequence). CDR3 in DNA: TGTGCCTGGAGTTGGGGTAGCAATCAGCCCCAGCATTTT. It encodes CAWSWGSNQPQHF.

This clonotype was counted many times. V and J are TRBV7-2 and TRBJ2-3, with TRBD1 as a possible D gene (6 bases). The germline V gene has CDR1 SGHTA and CDR2 FQGNSA. The V and J ends lost 1 base and 6 bases respectively, with 11 bases between them. The CDR3 length is 14 residues. The CDR3 protein is CASSLVTTGDTQYF. Written as DNA, the CDR3 is TGTGCCAGCAGCTTAGTAACAACAGGGGATACGCAGTATTTT. Filled out from reference TRBV7-2 and TRBJ2-3, the complete variable domain reads GAGVSQSPSNKVTEKGKDVELRCDPISGHTALYWYRQSLGQGLEFLIYFQGNSAPDKSGLPSDRFSAERTGGSVSTLTIQRTQQEDSAVYLCASSLVTTGDTQYFGPGTRLTVL.

In regard to this clonotype: A much larger clone differs by one base, so this may be a read error. CDR3 coding DNA: TGCAGCGTTATACTAGCGCAGTACAATGAGCGGTTCTTC. This codes for CSVILAQYNERFF. The chain couples TRBV29-1 to TRBJ2-1; the match to TRBD2 covers 7 bases. CDR1 is SQVTM, CDR2 ANQGSEA, per germline. There are 13 residues in the CDR3.

This clonotype appeared many times. The V gene is TRBV7-9, the J gene TRBJ2-7; tentatively, D is TRBD2 (5 bases). Germline V gene sequence: CDR1 SEHNR, CDR2 FQNEAQ (reference sequence). V shed 7 bases and J shed 0 bases, with 7 bases lying between them. The CDR3 is 12 amino acids. CDR3: CASTEDSYEQYF. CDR3 nucleotides: TGTGCCAGCACGGAGGACTCCTACGAGCAGTACTTC.

In its sample, this clonotype was seen a few times. For the CDR3, the DNA is TGTGCCAGCAGTCCGGGACAGGGTAGGGGTCAGCCCCAGCATTTT. It encodes CASSPGQGRGQPQHF. The chain carries TRBV11-2 and TRBJ1-5; 9 bases are a match to TRBD1. The germline V gene encodes CDR1 SGHAT and CDR2 FQNNGV. V was pared by 6 bases and J by 6 bases, with 9 bases of the junction left unmatched. The CDR3 sequence is 15 residues long. The whole variable domain, remainder taken from reference TRBV11-2 and TRBJ1-5, is EAGVAQSPRYKIIEKRQSVAFWCNPISGHATLYWYQQILGQGPKLLIQFQNNGVVDDSQLPKDRFSAERLKGVDSTLKIQPAKLEDSAVYLCASSPGQGRGQPQHFGDGTRLSIL.